A selection of T cell receptor beta chains follows, all from one sample in a study of blood T cell repertoires in COVID-19. Libraries were prepared by immunoSEQ multiplex PCR; TCRdb keeps only in-frame clonotypes and omits some of them. The data contain about 410,000 clones, just under 90% of them singletons. The sequenced sample consisted of PBMCs or T cells enriched from blood (not recorded which). The receptors were sampled from a woman aged 25 to 39 who had recovered from COVID-19. The CDR3 runs from the conserved cysteine through the conserved F or W. D genes are given only for firm matches. For some rows the clone size is stated as once, few or many, or as a class when expanded; others skip it.

CDR3 DNA: TGTGCCAGCAGCTTCAGAGACTCTAACTATGGCTACACCTTC
CDR3 protein: CASSFRDSNYGYTF
clone size: NA
D gene: NA
J gene: TRBJ1-2
CDR3 length: 14
V gene: TRBV7-2

CDR3 DNA: TGTGCCAGCAGCTTGGGGGGTAATCGGGATACGCAGTATTTT
CDR3 protein: CASSLGGNRDTQYF
clone size: NA
D gene: NA
J gene: TRBJ2-3
CDR3 length: 14
V gene: TRBV4-2

CDR3 DNA: TGTGCCAGTAGTAGGGGAGAAATGTTTAACTATGGCTACACCTTC
CDR3 protein: CASSRGEMFNYGYTF
clone size: NA
D gene: NA
J gene: TRBJ1-2
CDR3 length: 15
V gene: TRBV19

CDR3 DNA: TGTGCCAGCAGCCCCAGGACAGGCCAGAACACCGGGGAGCTGTTTTTT
CDR3 protein: CASSPRTGQNTGELFF
clone size: NA
D gene: TRBD1
J gene: TRBJ2-2
CDR3 length: 16
V gene: TRBV7-3

CDR3 DNA: TGTGCCAGCAGCTTAGTTCGGGCTTCAGGGAATTCACCCCTCCACTTT
CDR3 protein: CASSLVRASGNSPLHF
clone size: NA
D gene: NA
J gene: TRBJ1-6
CDR3 length: 16
V gene: TRBV7-9

CDR3 DNA: TGTGCCAGCAGTTACTCGGGCCGATGGAACTATGGCTACACCTTC
CDR3 protein: CASSYSGRWNYGYTF
clone size: NA
D gene: NA
J gene: TRBJ1-2
CDR3 length: 15
V gene: TRBV6-2/TRBV6-3

CDR3 DNA: TGTGCCAGCAGCTTAGTTACCCACAGCGGCTACGAGCAGTACTTC
CDR3 protein: CASSLVTHSGYEQYF
clone size: NA
D gene: NA
J gene: TRBJ2-7
CDR3 length: 15
V gene: TRBV7-8

CDR3 DNA: TGTGCCAGTAGTGGTGCAGACTATGGCTACACCTTC
CDR3 protein: CASSGADYGYTF
clone size: NA
D gene: NA
J gene: TRBJ1-2
CDR3 length: 12
V gene: TRBV19

CDR3 DNA: TGTGCCAGCAGTGAAGAATCGGGACACCTCTTGACCCAGTACTTC
CDR3 protein: CASSEESGHLLTQYF
clone size: NA
D gene: NA
J gene: TRBJ2-5
CDR3 length: 15
V gene: TRBV6-1

CDR3 DNA: TGTGCCAGCAGTGCCGGGACAGGGGTCTCTGGAAACACCATATATTTT
CDR3 protein: CASSAGTGVSGNTIYF
clone size: NA
D gene: TRBD1
J gene: TRBJ1-3
CDR3 length: 16
V gene: TRBV28

CDR3 DNA: TGTGCCAGCAGCTTTGGACTAGCGGATAACTACGAGCAGTACTTC
CDR3 protein: CASSFGLADNYEQYF
clone size: NA
D gene: TRBD2
J gene: TRBJ2-7
CDR3 length: 15
V gene: TRBV7-2

CDR3 DNA: TGCGCCAGCAGCTTGGGAGCGGTTAACACAGATACGCAGTATTTT
CDR3 protein: CASSLGAVNTDTQYF
clone size: NA
D gene: NA
J gene: TRBJ2-3
CDR3 length: 15
V gene: TRBV5-1

CDR3 DNA: TGCGCCAGCCTCGATAGGGGACAGCCCCAGCATTTT
CDR3 protein: CASLDRGQPQHF
clone size: few
D gene: NA
J gene: TRBJ1-5
CDR3 length: 12
V gene: TRBV10-2

CDR3 DNA: TGCAGCGTTCAGGGCACCTCTGGGGCCAACGTCCTGACTTTC
CDR3 protein: CSVQGTSGANVLTF
clone size: NA
D gene: NA
J gene: TRBJ2-6
CDR3 length: 14
V gene: TRBV29-1

CDR3 DNA: TGTGCCAGCTCACCCGATGGACAGTTATACAATGAGCAGTTCTTC
CDR3 protein: CASSPDGQLYNEQFF
clone size: NA
D gene: NA
J gene: TRBJ2-1
CDR3 length: 15
V gene: TRBV18

CDR3 DNA: TGTGCCAGCAGCCTAGTGAACAATGAAAAACTGTTTTTT
CDR3 protein: CASSLVNNEKLFF
clone size: NA
D gene: NA
J gene: TRBJ1-4
CDR3 length: 13
V gene: TRBV14

CDR3 DNA: TGTGCCTGGAGTCCCCGGAGAGGGCGTACTGAAGCTTTCTTT
CDR3 protein: CAWSPRRGRTEAFF
clone size: NA
D gene: NA
J gene: TRBJ1-1
CDR3 length: 14
V gene: TRBV30

CDR3 DNA: TGTGCCAGCAGCCAAGGTTGGCAGGGCCCCTACGAGCAGTACTTC
CDR3 protein: CASSQGWQGPYEQYF
clone size: NA
D gene: NA
J gene: TRBJ2-7
CDR3 length: 15
V gene: TRBV14

CDR3 DNA: TGCGCCAGCAGCTTGCTGGGACGGGACAGGTGGAACACCGGGGAGCTGTTTTTT
CDR3 protein: CASSLLGRDRWNTGELFF
clone size: NA
D gene: TRBD1
J gene: TRBJ2-2
CDR3 length: 18
V gene: TRBV5-1

CDR3 DNA: TGTGCCAGCAGCCAAGGTTTTCAGGGGCGCAATCAGCCCCAGCATTTT
CDR3 protein: CASSQGFQGRNQPQHF
clone size: NA
D gene: NA
J gene: TRBJ1-5
CDR3 length: 16
V gene: TRBV3-1/TRBV3-2